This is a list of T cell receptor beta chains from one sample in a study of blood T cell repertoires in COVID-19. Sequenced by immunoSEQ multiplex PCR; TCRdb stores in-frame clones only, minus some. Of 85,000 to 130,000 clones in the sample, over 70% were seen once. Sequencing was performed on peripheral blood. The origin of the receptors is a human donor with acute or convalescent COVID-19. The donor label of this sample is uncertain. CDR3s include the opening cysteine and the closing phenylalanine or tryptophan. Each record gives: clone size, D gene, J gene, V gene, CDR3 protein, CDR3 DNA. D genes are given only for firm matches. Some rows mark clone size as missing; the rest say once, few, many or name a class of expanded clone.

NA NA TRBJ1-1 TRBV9 CASSVAQGNTEAFF TGTGCCAGCAGCGTAGCCCAGGGGAACACTGAAGCTTTCTTT
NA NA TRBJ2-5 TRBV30 CAWAVVGSYRGKETQYF TGTGCCTGGGCCGTCGTGGGTTCGTATAGAGGGAAGGAGACCCAGTACTTC
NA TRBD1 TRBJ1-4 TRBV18 CASSQQGATNEKLFF TGTGCCAGCTCACAACAGGGGGCAACTAATGAAAAACTGTTTTTT
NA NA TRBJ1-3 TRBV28 CASRPAGGLSGNTIYF TGTGCCAGCAGGCCGGCGGGGGGCTTGAGTGGAAACACCATATATTTT
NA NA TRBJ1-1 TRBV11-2 CASSLRGSLMNTEAFF TGTGCCAGCAGCTTAAGGGGAAGTTTAATGAACACTGAAGCTTTCTTT
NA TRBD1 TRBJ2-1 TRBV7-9 CASSRMGQHNEQFF TGTGCCAGCAGCCGAATGGGACAGCACAATGAGCAGTTCTTC
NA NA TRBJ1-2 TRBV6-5 CASSYAPENYGYTF TGTGCCAGCAGTTACGCTCCTGAGAACTATGGCTACACCTTC
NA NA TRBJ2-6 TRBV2 CASRRSRGSRVSGANVLTF TGTGCCAGCAGAAGGTCAAGGGGAAGTCGGGTGTCTGGGGCCAACGTCCTGACTTTC
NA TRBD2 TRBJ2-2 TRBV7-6 CASSLASGGAPGELFF TGTGCCAGCAGCTTGGCTAGCGGGGGGGCACCAGGGGAGCTGTTTTTT
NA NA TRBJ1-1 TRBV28 CASTLLGGTEAFF TGTGCCAGCACCTTGCTGGGAGGCACTGAAGCTTTCTTT
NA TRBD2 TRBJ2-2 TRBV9 CASRRTSLNTGELFF TGTGCCAGCAGAAGGACTAGCTTGAACACCGGGGAGCTGTTTTTT
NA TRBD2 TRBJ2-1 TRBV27 CASRPSGRGEQFF TGTGCCAGCAGACCTAGCGGGAGGGGTGAGCAGTTCTTC
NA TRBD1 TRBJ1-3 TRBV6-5 CASERGLFQRNTIYF TGTGCCAGCGAGAGGGGGCTCTTTCAAAGAAACACCATATATTTT
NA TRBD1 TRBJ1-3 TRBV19 CASIGWDSTSGNTIYF TGTGCCAGTATTGGGTGGGACAGCACCTCTGGAAACACCATATATTTT
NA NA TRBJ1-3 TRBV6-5 CASSYSREPRNTIYF TGTGCCAGCAGTTACTCGCGGGAACCACGAAACACCATATATTTT
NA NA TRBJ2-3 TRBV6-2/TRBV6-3 CASSYSTSTDTQYF TGTGCCAGCAGTTACTCCACAAGCACAGATACGCAGTATTTT
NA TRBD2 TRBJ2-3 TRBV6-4 CASSDSGGTDTQYF TGTGCCAGCAGTGACTCGGGGGGGACAGATACGCAGTATTTT
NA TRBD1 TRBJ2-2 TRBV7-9 CASSPRQGAAGELFF TGTGCCAGCAGCCCCCGACAGGGGGCGGCCGGGGAGCTGTTTTTT
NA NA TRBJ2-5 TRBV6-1 CASSDLGGPYQETQYF TGTGCCAGCAGTGACCTAGGGGGACCGTACCAAGAGACCCAGTACTTC
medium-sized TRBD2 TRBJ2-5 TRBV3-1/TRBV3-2 CASSQEFSGGPEYQETQYF TGTGCCAGCAGCCAAGAGTTTAGCGGGGGACCGGAGTACCAAGAGACCCAGTACTTC
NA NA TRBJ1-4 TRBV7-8 CASSSVPGGWEKLFF TGTGCCAGCAGCTCCGTACCGGGGGGGTGGGAAAAACTGTTTTTT
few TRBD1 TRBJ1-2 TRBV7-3 CASSLHPGQGFGGYTF TGTGCCAGCAGCCTACATCCGGGACAGGGTTTTGGTGGCTACACCTTC
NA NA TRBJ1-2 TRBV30 CAWRGADGKPNYGYTF TGTGCCTGGAGGGGAGCTGACGGAAAACCTAACTATGGCTACACCTTC
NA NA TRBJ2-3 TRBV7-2 CASSFQGVPSGTQYF TGTGCCAGCAGCTTTCAGGGCGTACCCTCCGGTACGCAGTATTTT
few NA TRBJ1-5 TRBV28 CASNSGGSQPQHF TGTGCCAGCAATTCGGGGGGTTCCCAGCCCCAGCATTTT
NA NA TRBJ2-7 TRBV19 CARTTAYEQYF TGTGCCAGGACGACAGCCTACGAGCAGTACTTC
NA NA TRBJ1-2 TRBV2 CASSEQGSYGYTF TGTGCCAGCAGTGAACAGGGTAGCTATGGCTACACCTTC
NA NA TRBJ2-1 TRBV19 CASSILGGSYNEQFF TGTGCCAGTAGTATATTGGGGGGCTCCTACAATGAGCAGTTCTTC
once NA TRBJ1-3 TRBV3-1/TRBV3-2 CASSPGTLGNTIYF TGTGCCAGCAGCCCTGGGACACTAGGAAACACCATATATTTT
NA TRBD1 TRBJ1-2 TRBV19 CASSFSGTGGSGYTF TGTGCCAGTAGTTTCTCCGGGACAGGGGGAAGCGGCTACACCTTC
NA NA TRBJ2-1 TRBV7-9 CASSPRRGGSHEQFF TGTGCCAGCAGCCCCCGGAGGGGCGGTAGTCATGAGCAGTTCTTC
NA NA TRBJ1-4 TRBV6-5 CASSYDRRGEKLFF TGTGCCAGCAGTTACGACAGGAGAGGGGAAAAACTGTTTTTT
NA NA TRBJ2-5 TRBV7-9 CASSLAQGGQETQYF TGTGCCAGCAGCTTAGCGCAAGGGGGTCAAGAGACCCAGTACTTC
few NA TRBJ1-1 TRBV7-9 CASSLIQENTEAFF TGTGCCAGCAGCTTAATCCAGGAAAACACTGAAGCTTTCTTT
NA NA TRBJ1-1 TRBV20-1 CSANPVTEAFF TGCAGTGCAAATCCGGTAACTGAAGCTTTCTTT
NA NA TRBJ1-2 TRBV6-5 CASSYYGVRGGYTF TGTGCCAGCAGTTACTACGGGGTTCGAGGGGGCTACACCTTC
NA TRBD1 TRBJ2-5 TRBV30 CAWSEGATETQYF TGTGCCTGGAGTGAGGGGGCAACAGAGACCCAGTACTTC
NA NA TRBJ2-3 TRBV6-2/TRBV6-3 CASSVLDAGTDTQYF TGTGCCAGCAGTGTTCTAGATGCGGGCACAGATACGCAGTATTTT
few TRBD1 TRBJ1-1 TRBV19 CASSILTGESTEAFF TGTGCCAGTAGTATCCTTACAGGGGAGAGCACTGAAGCTTTCTTT
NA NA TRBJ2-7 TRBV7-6 CASSNRGGFYEQYF TGTGCCAGCAGCAATAGGGGGGGGTTTTACGAGCAGTACTTC
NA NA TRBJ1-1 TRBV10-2 CASRRGPENTEAFF TGCGCCAGCAGACGCGGCCCAGAGAACACTGAAGCTTTCTTT
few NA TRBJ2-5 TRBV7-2 CASSLGSRDQETQYF TGTGCCAGCAGCTTAGGATCGCGGGACCAAGAGACCCAGTACTTC
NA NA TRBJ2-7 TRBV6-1 CASSEGYQTYEQYF TGTGCCAGCAGTGAAGGCTACCAAACCTACGAGCAGTACTTC
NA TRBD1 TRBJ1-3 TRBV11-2 CASSLNRGGSGNTIYF TGTGCCAGCAGCTTGAACAGGGGGGGCTCTGGAAACACCATATATTTT
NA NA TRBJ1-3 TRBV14 CASSQDRGKTGNTIYF TGTGCCAGCAGCCAAGATCGAGGGAAAACTGGAAACACCATATATTTT
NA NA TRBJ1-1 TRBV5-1 CASSLVTGYTEAFF TGCGCCAGCAGCTTGGTCACAGGATACACTGAAGCTTTCTTT
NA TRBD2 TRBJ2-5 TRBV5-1 CASSLLAVQETQYF TGCGCCAGCAGCTTACTAGCGGTCCAAGAGACCCAGTACTTC
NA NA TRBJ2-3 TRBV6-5 CASLSTDTQYF TGTGCCTCCTTAAGCACAGATACGCAGTATTTT
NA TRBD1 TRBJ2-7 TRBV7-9 CASSLSQGVSYEQYF TGTGCCAGCAGCTTATCCCAGGGGGTCTCCTACGAGCAGTACTTC
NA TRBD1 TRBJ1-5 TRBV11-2 CASSPDRGNQPQHF TGTGCCAGCAGCCCGGACAGGGGGAATCAGCCCCAGCATTTT
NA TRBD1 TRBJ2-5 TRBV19 CASSIGTGGGETQYF TGTGCCAGTAGTATAGGGACAGGGGGAGGTGAGACCCAGTACTTC
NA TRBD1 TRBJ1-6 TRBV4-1 CASTFVGQSNSPLHF TGCGCCAGCACCTTCGTGGGACAGTCCAATTCACCCCTCCACTTT
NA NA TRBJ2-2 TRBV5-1 CASSLDGRDTGELFF TGCGCCAGCAGCTTAGATGGGCGCGACACCGGGGAGCTGTTTTTT
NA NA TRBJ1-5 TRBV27 CASSPRGGSNQPQHF TGTGCCAGCAGTCCCCGGGGGGGGTCCAATCAGCCCCAGCATTTT
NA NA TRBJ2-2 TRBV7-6 CASSVQGGGELFF TGTGCCAGCAGCGTCCAGGGTGGCGGGGAGCTGTTTTTT
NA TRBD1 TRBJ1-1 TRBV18 CASSPTGDTEAFF TGTGCCAGCTCCCCGACAGGGGACACTGAAGCTTTCTTT
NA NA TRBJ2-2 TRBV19 CASLAAAGGTGELFF TGTGCCAGTCTTGCGGCGGCGGGCGGCACCGGGGAGCTGTTTTTT